The 22 T cell receptor beta chains below come from one sample, sequenced in a study of PD-L1 blockade in urothelial cancer. The protocol was immunoSEQ multiplex PCR, while the TCRdb copy is restricted to in-frame clones and leaves out a portion. In the table there are more than 85,000 clones, about nine tenths of which are singletons. Sequenced here: PBMCs, sampled around atezolizumab (anti-PD-L1) treatment. The receptor source for this set is a woman older than 75 with urothelial cancer.

The rearrangement links TRBV19 to TRBJ2-1, with 13 bases identical to TRBD2. J gave up 7 bases and V 5 bases, and 2 bases lay outside the gene matches. Germline CDR1 and CDR2: LNHDA and SQIVND (reference sequence). The CDR3 length is 14 residues. The CDR3 sequence: CASSLTSGRNEQFF. As DNA, the CDR3 is TGTGCCAGTAGTTTGACTAGCGGGAGGAATGAGCAGTTCTTC.

The chain combines TRBV19 with TRBJ1-5; 8 bases match TRBD1. CDR1 is LNHDA and CDR2 is SQIVND in the germline V gene (reference sequence). This CDR3 is built from 13 residues. J was trimmed by 5 bases and V by 6 bases; bases with no gene match: 3. The chain's CDR3 is CASRQGVDQPQHF. In nucleotides, the CDR3 is TGTGCCAGTAGACAGGGGGTCGATCAGCCCCAGCATTTT.

The rearrangement uses TRBV27 and TRBJ1-4, with 7 positions matching TRBD1. The trim removed 11 bases at V and 3 bases at J, leaving 6 bases unmatched. Germline V gives CDR1 MNHEY, CDR2 SMNVEV (reference sequence). The CDR3 totals 13 residues. In nucleotides, the CDR3 is TGTGCCTCGTGGAGGGGGCCTAATGAAAAACTGTTTTTT. It yields the protein CASWRGPNEKLFF.

This chain uses TRBV19 with TRBJ2-5; D is unresolved. This CDR3 is built from 14 residues. CDR1 LNHDA and CDR2 SQIVND come from the germline V gene (reference sequence). V was trimmed by 0 bases and J by 4 bases, leaving 9 bases between them. In DNA, the CDR3 is TGTGCCAGTAGTATAGACCCCTCAGGAGAGACCCAGTACTTC. Its protein product is CASSIDPSGETQYF.

The rearrangement uses TRBV19 and TRBJ2-7, with D possibly being TRBD2 (5 bases). Germline V gene lookup returns CDR1 LNHDA and CDR2 SQIVND (reference sequence). V was cut by 3 bases and J by 4 bases, with 10 bases left in between. The CDR3 is 13 residues long. Here the CDR3 DNA reads TGTGCCAGTAGTATTGGACTGACATACGAGCAGTACTTC. Amino acids: CASSIGLTYEQYF.

V gene TRBV5-4 combines with J gene TRBJ1-1; perhaps TRBD1 as D (5 bases). The CDR3 spans 14 residues. Germline V gene sequence: CDR1 SGHNT, CDR2 YYREEE (reference sequence). V lost 4 bases, J lost 3 bases, and 13 bases lay in between. The CDR3: CASSMDGGYTEAFF. The CDR3 nucleotides read TGTGCCAGCAGCATGGACGGGGGTTACACTGAAGCTTTCTTT.

This rearrangement joins TRBV9 to TRBJ1-1, with D possibly matching TRBD1 (5 bases). The CDR3 covers 15 residues. CDR1 SGDLS and CDR2 YYNGEE come from the germline V gene. The ends were cut back, 1 base at V and 4 bases at J, with 14 bases in the middle. CDR3 nucleotide sequence: TGTGCCAGCAGCGTACGGGGGGGTGGGGGCACTGAAGCTTTCTTT. Translated: CASSVRGGGGTEAFF.

CDR3 region: CASSFMGPGNEQFF. The CDR3 bases are TGTGCCAGCAGTTTCATGGGCCCTGGGAATGAGCAGTTCTTC. The chain employs TRBV27 and TRBJ2-1; D call uncertain. From germline, CDR1 is MNHEY and CDR2 SMNVEV (reference sequence). Trimming took off 3 bases at V and 7 bases at J, with 13 bases between the two ends. The CDR3 length is 14 residues.

V gene TRBV19 combines with J gene TRBJ2-3; the D is unclear. Germline loops: CDR1 LNHDA, CDR2 SQIVND (reference sequence). V dropped 5 bases and J dropped 5 bases, with 17 bases sitting between them. This CDR3 spans 15 amino acids. CDR3 DNA sequence: TGTGCCAGTAGTCAGGAACGTTCAGGAATAGATACGCAGTATTTT. As protein: CASSQERSGIDTQYF.

The CDR3 reads CASSSGLAGGNTDTQYF. The CDR3 nucleotides are TGTGCCAGCAGCTCGGGACTAGCGGGAGGAAACACAGATACGCAGTATTTT. The chain recombines TRBV9 with TRBJ2-3, with 15 nucleotides matching TRBD2. Germline-derived CDR1 and CDR2 are SGDLS and YYNGEE. J was trimmed by 2 bases and V by 4 bases; bases with no gene match: 5. This CDR3 region has 17 residues.

This chain joins TRBV6-5 and TRBJ1-2, with a possible D match to TRBD1 (5 bases). CDR1 is MNHEY, CDR2 SVGAGI, per germline. V was pared by 0 bases and J by 4 bases, with 9 bases between. The CDR3 runs 14 residues. The CDR3 DNA is TGTGCCAGCAGTTACTCGGGGCAGAGCTATGGCTACACCTTC. It yields the protein CASSYSGQSYGYTF.

The rearrangement uses TRBV9 and TRBJ2-1; D unclear. The germline V gene encodes CDR1 SGDLS and CDR2 YYNGEE. Trimming left V 0 bases short and J 9 bases short, with 4 bases between. There are 11 residues in the CDR3. The CDR3 DNA is TGTGCCAGCAGCGTAGGAGCTGAGCAGTTCTTC. It yields the protein CASSVGAEQFF. The full variable domain, rest sourced from reference TRBV9 and TRBJ2-1, is DSGVTQTPKHLITATGQRVTLRCSPRSGDLSVYWYQQSLDQGLQFLIQYYNGEERAKGNILERFSAQQFPDLHSELNLSSLELGDSALYFCASSVGAEQFFGPGTRLTVL.

This clone showed up just once. The chain links TRBV28 to TRBJ2-3, with TRBD1 matching 9 bases. V lost 5 bases and J lost 7; bases outside the gene matches: 13. CDR1 is MDHEN, CDR2 SYDVKM, per germline. The CDR3 runs 16 residues. CDR3 sequence reads: CASSPGTGTGWNTQYF. CDR3 bases: TGTGCCAGCAGTCCAGGGACCGGGACAGGGTGGAATACGCAGTATTTT.

This chain links TRBV27 with TRBJ2-5; TRBD1 matches 12 bases. Germline CDR1 is MNHEY and CDR2 is SMNVEV (reference sequence). CDR3 length: 16 residues. The V and J ends lost 2 bases and 5 bases, in that order; junction bases with no gene match: 6. The CDR3 region is CASSLTWDRGLETQYF. CDR3 in DNA: TGTGCCAGCAGTTTAACCTGGGACAGGGGGCTCGAGACCCAGTACTTC.

This chain uses TRBV25-1 with TRBJ1-2; perhaps TRBD1 as D (6 bases). Trimming removed 8 bases at V and 3 bases at J, with 19 bases between. Germline V gene data show CDR1 as MGHDK and CDR2 as SYGVNS. This CDR3 is built from 15 residues. The CDR3 region has the DNA TGTGCCAGCTCGGGGGGCCTCCACCGGGACTATGGCTACACCTTC. Its protein is CASSGGLHRDYGYTF.

This chain links TRBV28 with TRBJ1-6; possibly TRBD1 for D (6 bases). Looked up from germline, CDR1 is MDHEN and CDR2 is SYDVKM. The CDR3 totals 14 residues. Trimming removed 7 bases at V and 7 bases at J, with 14 bases between. In nucleotides, the CDR3 is TGTGCCAGCAATGTTCCGGGACAAAATTCACCCCTCCACTTT. Translation: CASNVPGQNSPLHF.

This chain connects TRBV15 to TRBJ1-2; 7 bases map to TRBD1. CDR3 size: 16 residues. V trimming: 5 bases; J trimming: 4 bases; junction bases outside the gene matches: 13. Per germline, CDR1 LNHNV and CDR2 YYDKDF (reference sequence). Written as DNA, the CDR3 is TGTGCCACCAGCCCCCCCGCCCTGGGACAGAGCTATGGCTACACCTTC. Translated: CATSPPALGQSYGYTF.

This rearrangement joins TRBV18 to TRBJ2-1; D is unclear. Trimming left V 4 bases short and J 6 bases short, with 7 bases between. The length of the CDR3 is 12 residues. CDR1 KGHSH and CDR2 LQKENI come from the germline V gene. This CDR3 reads CASSLPGNEQFF. CDR3 DNA sequence: TGTGCCAGCTCACTCCCAGGCAATGAGCAGTTCTTC.

V is TRBV6-1 and J is TRBJ2-3; TRBD1 might be the D (6 bases). The CDR3 extends over 13 amino acids. Between the trimmed V and J ends, which lost 6 bases and 1 base, there was a span of 8 bases. Germline loops: CDR1 MNHNS, CDR2 SASEGT. The CDR3 loop reads CASRNRGTDTQYF. The CDR3 nucleotides are TGTGCCAGCAGGAACAGGGGCACAGATACGCAGTATTTT.

J is TRBJ2-7 and V is TRBV28; 11 bases agree with TRBD1. V was pared by 6 bases and J by 5 bases, with 9 bases of the junction left unmatched. The germline V gene encodes CDR1 MDHEN and CDR2 SYDVKM. The CDR3 length is 15 residues. CDR3 residues: CASSALDRGRDEQYF. In nucleotides, the CDR3 is TGTGCCAGCAGCGCCTTGGACAGGGGGCGGGACGAGCAGTACTTC.

The chain combines TRBV15 with TRBJ2-7, with 9 nucleotides matching TRBD1. The CDR3 spans 16 residues. Germline CDR1 reads LNHNV; CDR2 reads YYDKDF (reference sequence). J gave up 3 bases and V 1 base, and 7 bases lay outside the gene matches. The CDR3 loop reads CATSRARDREDYEQYF. The CDR3 nucleotides are TGTGCCACCAGCAGAGCGCGGGACAGGGAAGACTACGAGCAGTACTTC.

This clone was seen a single time. The chain has TRBV6-6 and TRBJ2-1; 12 bases agree with TRBD2. The CDR3 totals 16 residues. Germline V gene data show CDR1 as MNHNY and CDR2 as SVGAGI (reference sequence). The ends lost 5 bases at V and 9 bases at J; junction bases unmatched: 11. Here the CDR3 reads CASSPYSSTSGGEQFF. The CDR3 nucleotides are TGTGCCAGCAGTCCCTACTCTTCGACTAGCGGGGGTGAGCAGTTCTTC.